The 8 T cell receptor beta chains presented below share a single source sample, sequenced in a study of OX40 agonist ivuxolimab in advanced cancers. Sequenced by immunoSEQ multiplex PCR; TCRdb stores in-frame clones only, minus some. The sample shows roughly 97,000 clones, around nine tenths of them seen only once. The sequencing here drew on CD4+ or CD8+ T cells sorted from blood, taken in a trial of the OX40 agonist ivuxolimab. These receptor sequences come from an adult with an advanced solid tumor such as melanoma, head and neck, liver or kidney cancer.

V and J are TRBV7-2 and TRBJ2-2; D is uncertain. Germline V gene lookup returns CDR1 SGHTA and CDR2 FQGNSA. Trimming cost V 1 base and J 2 bases, with 8 bases left between them. CDR3 length: 15 amino acids. The CDR3 nucleotides read TGTGCCAGCAGCTTAGGGCCTAGAAACACCGGGGAGCTGTTTTTT. It encodes CASSLGPRNTGELFF.

The chain recombines TRBV7-9 with TRBJ2-7, with D perhaps matching TRBD2 (5 bases). CDR3 length equals 14 residues. Trimming pared 3 bases from V and 4 bases from J, leaving 13 bases between. Per the germline V gene, CDR1 is SEHNR and CDR2 is FQNEAQ (reference sequence). The CDR3 DNA reads as TGTGCCAGCAGCTTCATCGACGGGATTTACGAGCAGTACTTC. Amino acid sequence: CASSFIDGIYEQYF.

The chain combines TRBV11-2 with TRBJ2-1; D may be TRBD1 (5 bases). CDR1 SGHAT and CDR2 FQNNGV come from the germline V gene. V lost 5 bases to trimming and J lost 9 bases, with 11 bases between them. This CDR3 has 12 amino acids. The CDR3 nucleotides are TGTGCCAGCAGCCTAATTAGGGGTGAGCAGTTCTTC. This encodes CASSLIRGEQFF.

V usage is TRBV5-1 and J usage is TRBJ2-7; 7 bases match TRBD1. This CDR3 spans 15 amino acids. V lost 0 bases to trimming and J lost 5 bases; unmatched junction nucleotides: 8. CDR1 is SGHRS and CDR2 is YFSETQ in the germline V gene. The CDR3 DNA reads TGCGCCAGCAGCTTGGCCGGACAGGAGAGCAACGAGCAGTACTTC. This encodes CASSLAGQESNEQYF.

The V and J genes are TRBV7-9 and TRBJ1-1; the D gene is possibly TRBD1 (5 bases). With 1 base removed from V and 2 bases from J, the gap between germline ends came to 8 bases. The CDR3 consists of 14 residues. Germline V gene data show CDR1 as SEHNR and CDR2 as FQNEAQ (reference sequence). The CDR3 nucleotides are TGTGCCAGCAGCTTAGAGGGACTAAACACTGAAGCTTTCTTT. Its protein product is CASSLEGLNTEAFF.

CDR3 loop: CASSQEETQYF. Here the CDR3 DNA reads TGTGCCAGCAGCCAAGAAGAGACCCAGTACTTC. V gene TRBV14 combines with J gene TRBJ2-5; D call uncertain. The V and J ends lost 0 bases and 4 bases respectively, with 0 bases between them. The germline gives CDR1 SGHDN, CDR2 FVKESK. CDR3 size: 11 residues.

In DNA form, the CDR3 reads TGTGCCAGCAGCTTGGGGGGACAGGGGGCCGATGGCTACACCTTC. Protein: CASSLGGQGADGYTF. The V and J genes are TRBV5-4 and TRBJ1-2; TRBD1 matches at 12 bases. This CDR3 has 15 residues. Germline V gene data show CDR1 as SGHNT and CDR2 as YYREEE (reference sequence). Trimming at V came to 0 bases and at J to 6 bases, leaving 3 bases not matched to a gene.

This clone is judged medium-sized. Other nucleotide sequences from this sample produce the same CDR3. J is TRBJ1-5 and V is TRBV19, with TRBD1 as a possible D gene (5 bases). The germline V gene has CDR1 LNHDA and CDR2 SQIVND (reference sequence). V was clipped by 8 bases and J by 1 base, with 12 bases between them. This CDR3 comprises 14 residues. In DNA form, the CDR3 reads TGTGCCAGTCGTAGGGGTGAGAGCAATCAGCCCCAGCATTTT. This codes for CASRRGESNQPQHF.